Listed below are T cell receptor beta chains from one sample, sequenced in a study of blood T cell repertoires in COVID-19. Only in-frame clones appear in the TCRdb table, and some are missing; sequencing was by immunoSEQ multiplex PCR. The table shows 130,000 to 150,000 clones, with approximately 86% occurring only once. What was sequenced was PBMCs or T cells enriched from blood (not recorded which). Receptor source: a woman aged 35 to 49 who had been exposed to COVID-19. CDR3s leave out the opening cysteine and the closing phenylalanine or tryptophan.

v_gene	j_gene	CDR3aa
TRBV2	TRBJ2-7	ASTGLSAEQY
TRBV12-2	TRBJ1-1	ASPTPPGTGGRSTEAF
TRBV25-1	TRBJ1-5	ASSTSGGQPQH
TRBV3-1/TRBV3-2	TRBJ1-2	ASSQDWDRGREGYT
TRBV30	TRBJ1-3	AWSVTAGGIPIY
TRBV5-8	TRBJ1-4	ASSLGQGEGEKLF
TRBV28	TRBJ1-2	ASSLSGQGYGYT
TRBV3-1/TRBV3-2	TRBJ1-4	ASSQEQGRNEKLF
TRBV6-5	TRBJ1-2	ASIGRGYGYT
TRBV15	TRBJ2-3	ATSGKRGKELPDTQY
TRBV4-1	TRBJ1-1	ASSAGRLNTEAF
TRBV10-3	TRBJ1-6	AISEGLPHSGSPLH
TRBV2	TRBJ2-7	ASSDVRGPPGEQY
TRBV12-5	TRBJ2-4	ASASQGSKNIQY
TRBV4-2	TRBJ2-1	ASSQDFYNEQF
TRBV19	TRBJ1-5	ASSPVPGGGSNQPQH
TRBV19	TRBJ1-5	ASSIYGESNQPQH
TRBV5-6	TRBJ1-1	ASSLRTGWGNTEAF
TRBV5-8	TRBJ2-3	ASSKGHRTGTDTQY
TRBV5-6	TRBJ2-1	ASSFTTGEFYNEQF
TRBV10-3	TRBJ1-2	AISGGQDSYGYT
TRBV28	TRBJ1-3	ASRASGNTIY
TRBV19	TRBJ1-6	ASSSLWDSTNSPLH